These T cell receptor beta chains were read from a single sample in a study of shared clonotypes between healthy human individuals. Method: immunoSEQ multiplex PCR; TCRdb's copy keeps in-frame clones and lacks some. The table has some 680,000 clones, about 80% seen once. The sample was memory CD4+ T cells sorted from blood. The receptors originated from a woman aged 25-40 years in good health. The CDR3 runs from the conserved cysteine through the conserved F or W. D genes are given only for firm matches. Clone size is stated in some rows and not others, as once, few, many or a class when expanded.

>.|TRBV28|TRBJ2-7|.
TGTGCCAGCAGTTTATCCTGGGACTCCCCTTCCAGCTACGAGCAGTACTTC
CASSLSWDSPSSYEQYF
>.|TRBV10-2|TRBJ1-1|.
TGCGCCAGCTCTCCCGCCGTCGAAAGGACTGAAGCTTTCTTT
CASSPAVERTEAFF
>.|TRBV5-5|TRBJ2-2|TRBD1
TGTGCCAGCAGCGGGACAGACACCGGGGAGCTGTTTTTT
CASSGTDTGELFF
>few|TRBV5-6|TRBJ1-4|.
TGTGCCAGCAGCTTCAGGTCCAATAATGAAAAACTGTTTTTT
CASSFRSNNEKLFF
>.|TRBV28|TRBJ1-4|.
TGTGCCAGCAGTTTGGGGGGAGAGGCTAATGAAAAACTGTTTTTT
CASSLGGEANEKLFF
>.|TRBV2|TRBJ2-7|.
TGTGCCTCCCAGGACGGGATCCTAGCGTACGAGCAGTACTTC
CASQDGILAYEQYF
>.|TRBV30|TRBJ2-7|.
TGTGCCTGGAGTGTGCTGGAACAGAGCTACGAGCAGTACTTC
CAWSVLEQSYEQYF
>.|TRBV5-6|TRBJ2-1|.
TGTGCCAGCAGCTTGGCTCTAGTCTCACACGACGAGCAGTTCTTC
CASSLALVSHDEQFF
>.|TRBV5-1|TRBJ2-7|.
TGCGCCAGCAGCCCCGGGGGCCCTGAGCAGTACTTC
CASSPGGPEQYF
>.|TRBV4-1|TRBJ2-5|TRBD2
TGCGCCAGCAGCCAACGGGTTAGCGGGAGCCGAGAGACCCAGTACTTC
CASSQRVSGSRETQYF
>.|TRBV6-6|TRBJ1-5|.
TGTGCCAGCAGCCATCACCGGGACATGTTCGAACAGCCCCAGCATTTT
CASSHHRDMFEQPQHF
>.|TRBV28|TRBJ1-4|.
TGTGCCAGCAGTACGTACAGGGCTCCGGCTAATGAAAAACTGTTTTTT
CASSTYRAPANEKLFF
>.|TRBV5-6|TRBJ2-6|.
TGTGCCAGCAGCTTTAGGGCGTCTGGGGCCAACGTCCTGACTTTC
CASSFRASGANVLTF
>.|TRBV6-5|TRBJ1-6|.
TGTGCCAGCAGTTACACGGGAATCTCCTATAATTCACCCCTCCACTTT
CASSYTGISYNSPLHF
>.|TRBV28|TRBJ2-5|.
TGTGCCAGCAGTCCCGCCGGGACGTACCAAGAGACCCAGTACTTC
CASSPAGTYQETQYF
>.|TRBV28|TRBJ2-1|TRBD2
TGTGCCAGCAGCGAAAGGAGCGGGAGGTACAATGAGCAGTTCTTC
CASSERSGRYNEQFF
>many|TRBV19|TRBJ1-5|.
TGTGCCAGTAGCCTGCAGGGGTCCCATTATCAGCCCCAGCATTTT
CASSLQGSHYQPQHF
>.|TRBV5-1|TRBJ2-3|.
TGCGCCAGCAGCTTGGTCGGTAGAACAGATACGCAGTATTTT
CASSLVGRTDTQYF
>once|TRBV6-4|TRBJ2-1|TRBD1
TGTGCCAGCAGTGACCTAGCCTCCGGGACAGGGGTGGCTGAGCAGTTCTTC
CASSDLASGTGVAEQFF
>.|TRBV19|TRBJ2-2|.
TGTGCCAGTCCCCAGGGGCAGGGGGGAACCGGGGAGCTGTTTTTT
CASPQGQGGTGELFF
>.|TRBV27|TRBJ1-3|.
TGTGCCAGCAGTCCTAGTGGGGGAAACACCATATATTTT
CASSPSGGNTIYF
>.|TRBV10-2|TRBJ2-5|TRBD2
TGCGCCAGCAGTCCGGGACTAGCGAGAGAGACCCAGTACTTC
CASSPGLARETQYF
>.|TRBV6-6|TRBJ2-1|TRBD1
TGTGCCAGCAGTTTGCAGGGGGACAATGAGCAGTTCTTC
CASSLQGDNEQFF
>.|TRBV4-1|TRBJ2-1|.
TGCGCCAGCAGCCGTCCGGGACTCCGTTGGAATGAGCAGTTCTTC
CASSRPGLRWNEQFF
>.|TRBV4-1|TRBJ2-1|.
TGCGCCAGCATTAGGGGGCTAGCGGAACCCTACAATGAGCAGTTCTTC
CASIRGLAEPYNEQFF
>.|TRBV5-4|TRBJ1-4|.
TGTGCCAGCAGCTTCGACGTAGGGGAAAAACTGTTTTTT
CASSFDVGEKLFF
>few|TRBV18|TRBJ1-2|TRBD1
TGTGCCAGCTCAGGCACAGGGGGACAGGGCTACACCTTC
CASSGTGGQGYTF
>.|TRBV27|TRBJ1-1|TRBD1
TGTGCCAGCATCCTCCAGGGGGCACGGGGCACTGAAGCTTTCTTT
CASILQGARGTEAFF
>.|TRBV7-8|TRBJ1-1|.
TGTGCCAGCAGCGTGGGACCGACCGCGACTAAAGCTTTCTTT
CASSVGPTATKAFF
>.|TRBV5-4|TRBJ1-1|.
TGTGCCAGCAGCACCGGACGGGACATGAACACTGAAGCTTTCTTT
CASSTGRDMNTEAFF
>.|TRBV19|TRBJ1-1|.
TGTGCCAGTAGGAGAGGGGGAGGCGGAACTGAAGCTTTCTTT
CASRRGGGGTEAFF
>.|TRBV14|TRBJ1-3|.
TGTGCCAGCAGTGGGGCTTTTACCTCTGGAAACACCATATATTTT
CASSGAFTSGNTIYF
>.|TRBV7-2|TRBJ2-1|.
TGTGCCAGCAGCTACTTGGCACTAAACACGGACCGAGACAATGAGCAGTTCTTC
CASSYLALNTDRDNEQFF
>.|TRBV25-1|TRBJ2-1|.
TGTGCCAGCAGTGAATCCGGTTCGTGGAAGTACAATGAGCAGTTCTTC
CASSESGSWKYNEQFF
>.|TRBV6-5|TRBJ2-1|TRBD2
TGTGCCAGCAGCCCGGGACTAGCGGGAGTCAATGAGCAGTTCTTC
CASSPGLAGVNEQFF
>.|TRBV11-2|TRBJ2-7|TRBD2
TGTGCCAGCAGCTTCGGACTAGCGGGTTTGAGCTCCTACGAGCAGTACTTC
CASSFGLAGLSSYEQYF
>few|TRBV20-1|TRBJ1-2|.
TGCATCCCGCCTAACTATGGCTACACCTTC
CIPPNYGYTF